The 20 T cell receptor beta chains in this list originate from one sample, sequenced in a study of vaccination and CD4 T cells after COVID-19 (dated by TCRdb to 2021 to 2024). The antigens these receptors bind are not known. The method behind the library was PCR. Sequencing was performed on an Illumina iSeq 100. At the Johns Hopkins FTIC core, DNA from the cultured CD4+ T cells underwent TCR sequencing with the Oncomine TCR Beta short-read assay. TCRdb reprocessed the public reads (quality trimming at Q25 with fastp, clone calling with MiXCR) and kept in-frame beta chains. Rows with one shared CDR3 protein collapse into an entry with the most common genes and DNA. The sample table holds some 13,000 distinct CDR3 sequences, of which roughly 40% were seen once. About 20% of the sample lies in the top ten. The label giving this sample's treatment or condition can be read as: roughly ten-day PBMC culture with coronavirus spike peptide pools or control peptides (ViraFEST assay).

The sample consisted of CD4+ T cells from blood, cultured in vitro, taken before SARS-CoV-2 vaccination. All receptors come from a human donor who had recovered from COVID-19.

For the CDR3, the DNA is TGTGCCACTAAATCGACGGGACAGGGTACCCACGAGCAGTACTTC. Encoded protein: CATKSTGQGTHEQYF. The chain uses TRBV19 and TRBJ2-7; 9 bases fit TRBD1. J lost 5 bases, V lost 10 bases, and 15 bases had no gene match. The V gene's germline CDR1 is LNHDA and CDR2 SQIVND (reference sequence). The CDR3 sequence is 15 residues long.

The gene calls are TRBV7-2 and TRBJ2-3; TRBD2 matches at 7 bases. Germline CDR1 is SGHTA and CDR2 is FQGNSA. The CDR3 length is 14 residues. V dropped 5 bases and J dropped 0; count of bases not matched to a gene: 2. CDR3 coding DNA: TGTGCCAGCAGCAGGGACTATAGCACAGATACGCAGTATTTT. It codes for CASSRDYSTDTQYF.

V gene TRBV7-6 combines with J gene TRBJ2-1, with D maybe TRBD2 (6 bases). The CDR3 length is 13 residues. V lost 5 bases, J lost 10 bases, and 15 bases lay in between. Germline CDR1 SGHVS, CDR2 FNYEAQ. CDR3 sequence (DNA): TGTGCCAGCAGCCTGATTCGTGCGGGGGAGCAGTTCTTC. It specifies CASSLIRAGEQFF. Combining the CDR3 with reference TRBV7-6 and TRBJ2-1 gives the whole variable domain GAGVSQSPRYKVTKRGQDVALRCDPISGHVSLYWYRQALGQGPEFLTYFNYEAQQDKSGLPNDRFSAERPEGSISTLTIQRTEQRDSAMYRCASSLIRAGEQFFGPGTRLTVL.

This clonotype was recorded a few times. The chain is built from TRBV20-1 and TRBJ2-7; D gene ambiguous. Germline values: CDR1 DFQATT, CDR2 SNEGSKA (reference sequence). The CDR3 is 11 residues long. V was pared by 5 bases and J by 8 bases, with 13 bases between. In nucleotides, the CDR3 is TGCAGTGCTGGATTCGGGCCACAGCAGTACTTC. Protein sequence: CSAGFGPQQYF.

This clonotype was detected only a few times. The chain is built from TRBV20-1 and TRBJ2-7, with a possible D match to TRBD2 (5 bases). In germline, CDR1 is DFQATT, CDR2 SNEGSKA (reference sequence). CDR3 size: 11 residues. Trimming removed 7 bases from V and 2 bases from J, with 9 bases in between. Written as DNA, the CDR3 is TGCAGTGTCATGGAGGCCTACGAGCAGTACTTC. Its translation: CSVMEAYEQYF.

This clonotype was found once. The CDR3 sequence: CASGTGLTGTEAFF. For the CDR3, the DNA is TGTGCCAGCGGGACTGGATTAACGGGCACTGAAGCTTTCTTT. The chain recombines TRBV6-2 or TRBV6-3 with TRBJ1-1; D possibly corresponds to TRBD1 (5 bases). CDR1 is MNHEY and CDR2 is SVGEGT in the germline V gene. The V and J ends lost 8 bases and 4 bases respectively, with 17 bases between them. The CDR3 totals 14 residues.

In this sample, this clonotype turned up once. The rearrangement links TRBV10-3 to TRBJ2-7, with 12 bases matching TRBD1. The germline V gene encodes CDR1 ENHRY and CDR2 SYGVKD. The V gene end was trimmed by 8 bases and the J gene end by 5 bases; junction bases not matched to a gene: 7. There are 14 residues in the CDR3. The CDR3, as DNA: TGTGCCATCGGAGGGACAGGGGGCGGTAACGAGCAGTACTTC. Its translation is CAIGGTGGGNEQYF.

V and J are TRBV20-1 and TRBJ2-7; 9 positions agree with TRBD2. The trim removed 6 bases at V and 4 bases at J, leaving 7 bases unmatched. Looked up from germline, CDR1 is DFQATT and CDR2 is SNEGSKA (reference sequence). The CDR3 has 13 residues. The CDR3 here is CSAVPLAGYEQYF. CDR3 in DNA: TGCAGTGCCGTCCCCCTAGCGGGATACGAGCAGTACTTC.

This clonotype appeared a few times. V usage is TRBV6-4 and J usage is TRBJ2-5; D remains ambiguous. This CDR3 comprises 12 residues. With 7 bases removed from V and 7 bases from J, the gap between germline ends came to 13 bases. Germline CDR1 is MRHNA and CDR2 is SNTAGT. In DNA, the CDR3 is TGTGCCAGCACCGGACCTGACGGGACCCAGTACTTC. Translating it yields CASTGPDGTQYF.

The chain is built from TRBV28 and TRBJ2-7; no clear D gene. V shed 4 bases and J shed 6 bases, with 16 bases lying between them. The CDR3 length is 14 residues. Per germline, CDR1 MDHEN and CDR2 SYDVKM. The CDR3 region is CASSSSGGAGEQYF. In DNA form, the CDR3 reads TGTGCCAGCAGTTCCTCGGGCGGAGCAGGCGAGCAGTACTTC.

J is TRBJ2-1 and V is TRBV7-8; D may match TRBD1 or TRBD2 (6 bases each). Trimming stripped 1 base from V and 2 bases from J, with 9 bases between. The CDR3 sequence is 15 residues long. Per germline, CDR1 SGHVS and CDR2 FQNEAQ. The CDR3 here is CASSLVGGPYNEQFF. Written as DNA, the CDR3 is TGTGCCAGCAGCTTAGTCGGGGGCCCCTACAATGAGCAGTTCTTC.

The chain recombines TRBV6-1 with TRBJ2-7; a weak D match, TRBD2 (6 bases). Trimming took off 5 bases at V and 9 bases at J, with 14 bases between the two ends. CDR3 length: 12 amino acids. Germline CDR1 reads MNHNS; CDR2 reads SASEGT. The CDR3 nucleotides are TGTGCCAGCAGTCCCCCCGGGGGTGGGCAGTACTTC. Its translation is CASSPPGGGQYF.

This clonotype has a handful of counts. The J gene is TRBJ1-5, the V gene TRBV19, with D maybe TRBD1 (5 bases). V lost 5 bases, J lost 4 bases, and 15 bases lay in between. The CDR3 spans 15 residues. Germline CDR1 reads LNHDA; CDR2 reads SQIVND (reference sequence). CDR3 sequence (DNA): TGTGCCAGTAGTGCCCCGGGGGGGTGGAATCAGCCCCAGCATTTT. As protein: CASSAPGGWNQPQHF.

The chain couples TRBV6-5 to TRBJ2-1, with D perhaps TRBD1 (6 bases). CDR3 length: 12 amino acids. Germline V gives CDR1 MNHEY, CDR2 SVGAGI. Trimming stripped 4 bases from V and 10 bases from J, with 11 bases between. The CDR3 region has the DNA TGTGCCAGCAGTTCCACAGGGAAGGAGCAGTTCTTC. This translates into CASSSTGKEQFF.

The rearrangement joins TRBV5-4 to TRBJ1-1; TRBD1 matches at 7 bases. This CDR3 region has 14 residues. Germline-derived CDR1 and CDR2 are SGHNT and YYREEE (reference sequence). V gave up 0 bases and J gave up 3 bases; unmatched junction bases: 2. CDR3 nucleotide sequence: TGTGCCAGCAGCTTGGAAACAGGGGACACTGAAGCTTTCTTT. It yields the protein CASSLETGDTEAFF. Based on the CDR3 plus reference TRBV5-4 and TRBJ1-1, the full variable domain is ETGVTQSPTHLIKTRGQQVTLRCSSQSGHNTVSWYQQALGQGPQFIFQYYREEENGRGNFPPRFSGLQFPNYSSELNVNALELDDSALYLCASSLETGDTEAFFGQGTRLTVV.

In DNA, the CDR3 is TGCAGTGCTCCCACGGAAGGGGTGAACACTGAAGCTTTCTTT. Protein product: CSAPTEGVNTEAFF. The chain joins TRBV20-1 to TRBJ1-1; the D gene is possibly TRBD1 (5 bases). Germline V CDR1 and CDR2: DFQATT, SNEGSKA (reference sequence). This CDR3 is 14 amino acids long. The ends were cut back, 5 bases at V and 0 bases at J, with 13 bases in the middle.

The V and J genes are TRBV7-9 and TRBJ1-2; a possible D gene is TRBD1 (6 bases). The CDR3 is made up of 13 amino acids. CDR1 and CDR2 from the germline V gene are SEHNR and FQNEAQ (reference sequence). Trimming removed 4 bases at V and 6 bases at J, with 12 bases between. The DNA of the CDR3 is TGTGCCAGCAGCTCACGATACAGGGATGGCTACACCTTC. Protein: CASSSRYRDGYTF.

This sequence joins TRBV20-1 and TRBJ2-2, with a weak D call TRBD2 (7 bases). Germline assignment: CDR1 DFQATT and CDR2 SNEGSKA (reference sequence). CDR3 length: 16 amino acids. V lost 0 bases and J 2 bases, leaving 13 bases between the germline ends. The CDR3 is CSARDPRGANTGELFF. CDR3 bases: TGCAGTGCTAGAGATCCACGGGGGGCAAACACCGGGGAGCTGTTTTTT.

This clonotype was counted only a few times. The chain is built from TRBV6-2 or TRBV6-3 and TRBJ1-5, with D hard to call. The length of the CDR3 is 14 residues. V shed 0 bases and J shed 2 bases, with 5 bases lying between them. Germline values: CDR1 MNHEY, CDR2 SVGEGT. CDR3 nucleotides: TGTGCCAGCAGTTACTCGACCGGCAATCAGCCCCAGCATTTT. It translates to CASSYSTGNQPQHF.

This chain joins TRBV6-1 and TRBJ1-1; no reliable D call. Trimming cost V 2 bases and J 7 bases, with 8 bases left between them. CDR3 length: 12 residues. Germline CDR1 and CDR2: MNHNS and SASEGT. CDR3 protein: CASSELGFEAFF. CDR3 bases: TGTGCCAGCAGTGAATTGGGGTTTGAAGCTTTCTTT.